The entry that follows covers one TCR beta chain sequence. The antigen is unknown. The V end was cut by 5 bases, the J end by 1 base, with 12 bases between. The CDR3 runs to 15 residues. Germline assignment: CDR1 MNHNS and CDR2 SASEGT. The data originate from a study of beta chain features in type 1 diabetes. TCRB transcripts that were expressed got sequenced, as all of the isolated RNA had been reverse transcribed. Assay used: immunoSEQ multiplex PCR; TCRdb lists only in-frame clones, some missing. Found here are 80,000 to 90,000 clones, under 35% of them singletons; the top ten hold about 0.48%. General study findings and limits: Junctions at VDJ sites from type 1 diabetes patients had fewer insertions and more deletions. There was a moderate but significant shortening of TCRB CDR3s in all four CD4+ subsets of Type 1 diabetes patients. PCR could preferentially amplify shorter templates, alike in patients and controls.

Each donor gave one heparinised blood draw averaging roughly 100 mL. The clonotype comes from a woman aged 18-30 years in good health. The source material was stem cell memory CD4+ T cells from blood. The chain has TRBV6-1 and TRBJ1-5, with D tentatively TRBD1 (6 bases). CDR3 nucleotide sequence: TGTGCCAGCAGTTCGACAGGCCCCAGCAATCAGCCCCAGCATTTT. It yields the protein CASSSTGPSNQPQHF.